The following is a TCR beta chain sequence with its context. This clonotype turned up a few times. Its antigen remains undetermined. Base quality data are lacking; no much larger clone is found one base away. TCR beta repertoires were profiled from peripheral blood of roughly 13 young patients with multiple sclerosis to demonstrate the VDJtools post-analysis software. The multiple sclerosis patients were children and adolescents between roughly 6 and 16 years of age. The library was made by PCR. Sequencing was performed on an Illumina HiSeq 2500. To reduce PCR and sequencing biases, unique molecular identifiers were incorporated into the TCR beta cDNA libraries. Every 1 to 10 million input T cells yielded around 500,000 cDNA molecules, meaning each molecule approximated one T cell. The patient libraries were prepared and sequenced using the same protocol as the earlier healthy control dataset. Samples belonging to the same batch were prepared together, multiplexed and sequenced on a shared HiSeq lane. In the source study's methods: Raw barcoded reads were processed with MIGEC, discarding single-read molecular identifier groups before consensus assembly and CDR3 extraction. VDJtools was used for post-analysis of the clonotype tables, with diversity normalized by down-sampling every dataset to the smallest sample size. Repertoire overlap clustering matched CDR3 amino acid but not nucleotide sequences to correct batch-related cross-sample contamination. TCRdb reworked the public reads: Q25 trimming with fastp, MiXCR clone assembly, productive beta chains retained. Rows with one shared CDR3 protein collapse into an entry with the most common genes and DNA. The V and J calls shown here were made by TCRdb, not taken from the authors' results. This sample lists approximately 630,000 distinct CDR3 sequences; roughly three fifths were detected once. Around 11% of the sample belongs to the ten largest clones.

This specimen comes from a study of post-analysis software for immune sequencing data (dated by TCRdb to the mid-2010s). For the wider study: Relapsing-remitting, secondary progressive and progressive-relapsing multiple sclerosis were recorded as disease courses, and subtype annotation was lacking for some patients. The patient repertoires were compared against approximately twelve previously published healthy control repertoires obtained from donors aged 6 to 25 years. A subset of samples was prepared in parallel using single-end sample barcoding, then pooled and co-amplified after Illumina adapter ligation. The investigation overall reported the following: The multiple sclerosis patient group was slightly younger than the control group. Normalized Chao1 diversity was significantly lower in multiple sclerosis patients than controls, suggesting substantial peripheral T-cell clonal expansion. When samples were clustered directly using the F measure, samples prepared in the same batch co-clustered strongly, which prompted a batch-effect correction.

The sequence was collected from a girl aged 2-10 years with multiple sclerosis. The sample consisted of blood.

The encoded CDR3 is CASRNPGLSYEQYF. The nucleotide sequence is TGTGCCAGCAGAAACCCGGGATTATCCTACGAGCAGTACTTC. The V gene is TRBV27 and the J gene is TRBJ2-7; D gene: possibly TRBD2, on 5 matching bases. Inclusive of the bounding cysteine and phenylalanine, the CDR3 is 14 residues long. Only CDR3 DNA remains: 42 bases, in frame from the first base. V and J are truncated by 6 bases and 1 base respectively, leaving an intervening sequence of 13 bases. The germline V gene (reference sequence) supplies CDR1 MNHEY and CDR2 SMNVEV.